Shown below are 26 T cell receptor beta chains from a single sample sequenced in a study of T cells in Graves' hyperthyroidism and ophthalmopathy. Amplification of TCR beta CDR3 regions used RNA as the template. With the HTBI primer set, the TCR CDR3 went through a first round of RT-PCR. TCRdb fed the multiplex PCR reads into MiXCR, producing one record per CDR3 protein. The sample shows approximately 210,000 distinct CDR3 sequences, over 15% of them seen only once. The sample consisted of blood. The receptors here all came from a man aged 50 or older with Graves' hyperthyroidism.

This clonotype was counted a few times. V gene TRBV4-2 combines with J gene TRBJ2-3; D not resolved. V was pared by 2 bases and J by 2 bases, with 8 bases between. The CDR3 runs to 14 residues. Germline lookup yields CDR1 LGHNA and CDR2 YNFKEQ. DNA of the CDR3: TGTGCCAGCAGCCAAAGGCGGCCCACAGATACGCAGTATTTT. Translated, it gives CASSQRRPTDTQYF.

The CDR3 loop is CASSQEVIGGNQPQHF. The CDR3 DNA sequence: TGCGCCAGCAGCCAAGAGGTCATAGGTGGAAATCAGCCCCAGCATTTT. The chain employs TRBV4-3 and TRBJ1-5; D gene ambiguous. This CDR3 has 16 amino acids. Between the trimmed V and J ends, which lost 0 bases and 4 bases, there was a span of 13 bases. Germline-derived CDR1 and CDR2 are LGHNA and YSLEER.

This clonotype has a count of ten or more. V usage is TRBV7-2 and J usage is TRBJ2-2; TRBD1 agrees at 8 bases. This CDR3 has 17 residues. Unmatched junction bases numbered 9, after V lost 5 bases and J lost 1 base. Germline values: CDR1 SGHTA, CDR2 FQGNSA. CDR3 nucleotides: TGTGCCAGCAGCACCCCCTCCGGGACAGGGAACACCGGGGAGCTGTTTTTT. Its translation: CASSTPSGTGNTGELFF.

This clonotype was counted at least ten times. The chain has TRBV2 and TRBJ1-5; D perhaps matches TRBD1 (5 bases). Germline CDR1 and CDR2: SNHLY and FYNNEI. The V end was cut by 9 bases, the J end by 2 bases, with 11 bases between. CDR3 length: 13 residues. This CDR3 is CASGLGRNQPQHF. The CDR3 DNA follows: TGTGCCAGTGGTCTGGGGCGCAATCAGCCCCAGCATTTT. Full variable domain (remainder filled in from reference TRBV2 and TRBJ1-5): EPEVTQTPSHQVTQMGQEVILRCVPISNHLYFYWYRQILGQKVEFLVSFYNNEISEKSEIFDDQFSVERPDGSNFTLKIRSTKLEDSAMYFCASGLGRNQPQHFGDGTRLSIL.

This clonotype was detected ten times or more. The V gene is TRBV5-1, the J gene TRBJ2-3, with 9 nucleotides matching TRBD1. Trimming at V came to 1 base and at J to 4 bases, leaving 4 bases not matched to a gene. There are 15 residues in the CDR3. Germline V lookup: CDR1 SGHRS, CDR2 YFSETQ. CDR3 amino acids: CASSLTGTGPDTQYF. In nucleotides, the CDR3 is TGCGCCAGCAGCTTGACTGGGACAGGGCCAGATACGCAGTATTTT. Drawing the rest from reference TRBV5-1 and TRBJ2-3, the complete variable domain is KAGVTQTPRYLIKTRGQQVTLSCSPISGHRSVSWYQQTPGQGLQFLFEYFSETQRNKGNFPGRFSGRQFSNSRSEMNVSTLELGDSALYLCASSLTGTGPDTQYFGPGTRLTVL.

The table lists this clonotype with many counts. This chain links TRBV5-1 with TRBJ2-6; 7 nucleotides align to TRBD2. V lost 2 bases to trimming and J lost 2 bases; unmatched junction nucleotides: 4. Germline CDR1 is SGHRS and CDR2 is YFSETQ. This CDR3 region has 16 residues. CDR3 sequence: CASSFGGSAGANVLTF. The CDR3 DNA reads TGCGCCAGCAGCTTTGGCGGGAGTGCTGGGGCCAACGTCCTGACTTTC.

This clonotype was observed at least ten times. The V call is TRBV24-1, the J call TRBJ2-5, with 8 bases fitting TRBD1. This CDR3 has 16 residues. Trimming cost V 3 bases and J 4 bases; bases outside gene matches: 9. CDR1 and CDR2 (germline): KGHDR, SFDVKD. CDR3 in DNA: TGTGCCACCAGTGATCGCAGGACAGGGTCTTTAGAGACCCAGTACTTC. Its translation is CATSDRRTGSLETQYF.

This clonotype was seen many times. V and J are TRBV4-1 and TRBJ2-1; TRBD2 might be the D (6 bases). Trimming removed 1 base from V and 3 bases from J, with 10 bases in between. Germline V gives CDR1 MGHRA, CDR2 YSYEKL. The CDR3 is made up of 15 amino acids. CDR3 DNA sequence: TGCGCCAGCAGCCAAGTGATAGCGGACTACAATGAGCAGTTCTTC. It is translated as CASSQVIADYNEQFF.

This clonotype has a count of ten or more. CDR3 protein: CASSLAQGAEAFF. The CDR3 DNA reads TGTGCCAGCAGCTTGGCCCAGGGGGCCGAAGCTTTCTTT. This chain uses TRBV5-8 with TRBJ1-1; the match to TRBD1 covers 8 bases. Germline values: CDR1 SGHTS, CDR2 YDEGEE. The CDR3 is made up of 13 amino acids. Trimming at V came to 0 bases and at J to 8 bases, leaving 3 bases not matched to a gene.

There are a few counts of this clonotype. CDR3 sequence (DNA): TGCGCCAGCAGCCTAAACCCAGATACGCAGTATTTT. Translating it yields CASSLNPDTQYF. This sequence joins TRBV5-1 and TRBJ2-3; D unresolved. V was trimmed by 4 bases and J by 4 bases, leaving 7 bases between them. The CDR3 runs 12 residues. The V gene's germline CDR1 is SGHRS and CDR2 YFSETQ.

This clonotype was observed a handful of times. V gene TRBV16 combines with J gene TRBJ2-7; TRBD1 or TRBD2 may be the D gene (5 bases each). The germline V and J ends were trimmed by 0 bases and 7 bases, with 13 bases remaining between them. The germline V gene has CDR1 KGHSY and CDR2 FQNENV. This CDR3 has 14 amino acids. CDR3 sequence: CASSQSSAWGEQYF. As DNA, the CDR3 is TGTGCCAGCAGCCAATCTTCTGCCTGGGGGGAGCAGTACTTC.

Points on this clonotype: A junction boundary mismatches the germline segment, possibly from a read error. The chain joins TRBV5-1 to TRBJ2-7, with D possibly being TRBD1 or TRBD2 (5 bases each). The V gene's germline CDR1 is SGHRS and CDR2 YFSETQ. The length of the CDR3 is 14 residues. The CDR3 loop is CASSLGTVTYEQYF. For the CDR3, the DNA is TGTGCCAGCAGCTTGGGGACCGTTACCTACGAGCAGTACTTC.

The CDR3: CASSVLPGSSGNTIYF. In DNA form, the CDR3 reads TGTGCCAGCAGCGTACTCCCAGGCAGCTCTGGAAACACCATATATTTT. V is TRBV9 and J is TRBJ1-3, with D hard to call. The ends were cut back, 1 base at V and 0 bases at J, with 11 bases in the middle. In germline, CDR1 is SGDLS, CDR2 YYNGEE. CDR3 length: 16 amino acids.

The chain carries TRBV7-9 and TRBJ2-7; D remains unclear. Germline CDR1 SEHNR, CDR2 FQNEAQ (reference sequence). The V end lost 1 base, the J end lost 10 bases, and 8 bases lay between the germline ends. This CDR3 is 11 amino acids long. The CDR3 here is CASSLEREQYF. The CDR3 DNA follows: TGTGCCAGCAGCTTAGAGCGTGAACAGTACTTC. Full variable domain (outside the CDR3, taken from reference TRBV7-9 and TRBJ2-7): DTGVSQNPRHKITKRGQNVTFRCDPISEHNRLYWYRQTLGQGPEFLTYFQNEAQLEKSRLLSDRFSAERPKGSFSTLEIQRTEQGDSAMYLCASSLEREQYFGPGTRLTVT.

This clonotype was seen at least ten times. This chain joins TRBV3-1 and TRBJ2-1, with TRBD2 identical over 8 bases. Germline lookup yields CDR1 LGHDT and CDR2 YNNKEL (reference sequence). Germline trimming cut 3 bases from V and 0 bases from J; bases unmatched to any gene: 7. CDR3 length: 17 amino acids. In DNA form, the CDR3 reads TGTGCCAGCAGCCAGACAACTAGCGGCACCTCCTACAATGAGCAGTTCTTC. Amino acids: CASSQTTSGTSYNEQFF.

In its sample, this clonotype was seen many times. The V call is TRBV3-1, the J call TRBJ2-5; no definite D call. V was clipped by 1 base and J by 2 bases, with 8 bases between them. Germline V gene sequence: CDR1 LGHDT, CDR2 YNNKEL (reference sequence). The length of the CDR3 is 14 residues. CDR3 DNA: TGTGCCAGCAGCCAAGCTATAGGGCAAGAGACCCAGTACTTC. Its translation is CASSQAIGQETQYF.

This clonotype occurred many times. The chain couples TRBV7-3 to TRBJ2-1, with TRBD2 matching 9 bases. The CDR3 has 16 amino acids. Germline V gives CDR1 SGHTA, CDR2 FQGTGA. J was trimmed by 8 bases and V by 2 bases; bases with no gene match: 10. CDR3 protein: CASSLGAGGPVDEQFF. CDR3 nucleotides: TGTGCCAGCAGCTTAGGTGCGGGAGGGCCGGTCGATGAGCAGTTCTTC.

This clonotype was seen repeatedly, ten times or more. The chain has TRBV18 and TRBJ2-2; D not resolved. Germline V gene data show CDR1 as KGHSH and CDR2 as LQKENI. This CDR3 is 16 amino acids long. Trimming pared 3 bases from V and 1 base from J, leaving 12 bases between. This CDR3 reads CASSPYQRVNTGELFF. The CDR3 coding sequence is TGTGCCAGCTCACCCTATCAACGGGTGAACACCGGGGAGCTGTTTTTT. Full variable domain (outside the CDR3, taken from reference TRBV18 and TRBJ2-2): NAGVMQNPRHLVRRRGQEARLRCSPMKGHSHVYWYRQLPEEGLKFMVYLQKENIIDESGMPKERFSAEFPKEGPSILRIQQVVRGDSAAYFCASSPYQRVNTGELFFGEGSRLTVL.

This clonotype showed up just a few times. CDR3 sequence (DNA): TGTGCCAGCAGCTTAGGTAACAGGGGCAATGAGCAGTTCTTC. As protein: CASSLGNRGNEQFF. The chain combines TRBV7-3 with TRBJ2-1; 7 bases agree with TRBD1. The V segment lost 2 bases and the J segment 6 bases; nucleotides outside the gene matches: 4. This CDR3 comprises 14 residues. Germline CDR1 is SGHTA and CDR2 is FQGTGA.

This clonotype was observed at least ten times. The chain combines TRBV6-1 with TRBJ1-5; D possibly corresponds to TRBD1 (5 bases). The CDR3 is 13 amino acids. Trimming removed 6 bases at V and 3 bases at J, with 9 bases between. Germline CDR1 is MNHNS and CDR2 is SASEGT. The CDR3: CASRVGVNQPQHF. CDR3 nucleotide sequence: TGTGCCAGCAGAGTGGGGGTCAATCAGCCCCAGCATTTT.

V gene TRBV7-9 combines with J gene TRBJ1-4; D gene unclear. V lost 2 bases to trimming and J lost 5 bases, with 9 bases between them. Germline CDR1 SEHNR, CDR2 FQNEAQ (reference sequence). The length of the CDR3 is 14 residues. The CDR3 loop is CASSLRRENEKLFF. In DNA form, the CDR3 reads TGTGCCAGCAGCTTAAGGAGGGAAAATGAAAAACTGTTTTTT. The full variable domain, its missing parts supplied by reference TRBV7-9 and TRBJ1-4, is DTGVSQNPRHKITKRGQNVTFRCDPISEHNRLYWYRQTLGQGPEFLTYFQNEAQLEKSRLLSDRFSAERPKGSFSTLEIQRTEQGDSAMYLCASSLRRENEKLFFGSGTQLSVL.

This clonotype has more than one count but fewer than ten. The chain has TRBV14 and TRBJ1-1, with a tentative D call TRBD1 (6 bases). The germline gives CDR1 SGHDN, CDR2 FVKESK. The CDR3 loop spans 11 amino acids. V gave up 0 bases and J gave up 11 bases, with 7 bases separating them. This CDR3 is CASSQDRGAFF. The DNA of the CDR3 is TGTGCCAGCAGCCAAGATAGGGGGGCTTTCTTT.

In its sample, this clonotype was seen many times. The chain links TRBV3-1 to TRBJ2-7; TRBD2 matches 7 bases. There are 15 residues in the CDR3. V lost 1 base to trimming and J lost 0 bases; unmatched junction nucleotides: 3. The germline gives CDR1 LGHDT, CDR2 YNNKEL (reference sequence). CDR3 DNA: TGTGCCAGCAGCCAAGGGATAGCGGGCTCCTACGAGCAGTACTTC. It specifies CASSQGIAGSYEQYF.

The rearrangement joins TRBV4-1 to TRBJ1-5; D ambiguous. Germline values: CDR1 MGHRA, CDR2 YSYEKL. CDR3 length: 16 amino acids. V was trimmed by 2 bases and J by 0 bases, leaving 11 bases between them. The DNA of the CDR3 is TGCGCCAGCAGCCAATCCAGCGGGGTTAGCAATCAGCCCCAGCATTTT. Its translation is CASSQSSGVSNQPQHF.

The CDR3 DNA sequence: TGTGCCAGCAGTCCCACGTTCGATGAGCAGTTCTTC. As protein: CASSPTFDEQFF. The genes are TRBV28 and TRBJ2-1; D gene unclear. The CDR3 spans 12 residues. The germline CDR1 and CDR2 sequences are MDHEN and SYDVKM. Trimming took off 5 bases at V and 8 bases at J, with 10 bases between the two ends.

The count of this clonotype is one. A much larger clone lies a single base off, so this may be a read error. The chain couples TRBV5-1 to TRBJ2-2; no definite D call. The CDR3 is 15 residues long. V dropped 0 bases and J dropped 4 bases, with 10 bases sitting between them. CDR1 is SGHRS, CDR2 YFSETQ, per germline. The CDR3 DNA reads as TGCGCCAGCAGCTTGGTACAGAAGACCACCGGGGAGCTGTTTTTT. Translating it yields CASSLVQKTTGELFF.